These T cell receptor beta chains were read from a single sample in a study of Tregs in tolerant kidney transplant recipients. These receptors are not linked to any known antigen. Data came from immunoSEQ multiplex PCR; TCRdb stores just in-frame clones and leaves some out. The sample has tens of thousands of clones; over 95% are singletons. Sequenced sample: Tregs from blood cultured with allogeneic cells. The receptors derive from a human donor in good health. The CDR3 runs from the conserved cysteine through the conserved F or W. A D gene is named only where the DNA matches it firmly. Size values are once, few and many counts, or a class for expanded clones, and some rows have none.

cdr3_aa cdr3_nt clone_size d_call j_call v_call
CASSSARTVAKNIQYF TGTGCCAGCAGTTCCGCGAGGACGGTAGCCAAAAACATTCAGTACTTC . . TRBJ2-4 TRBV27
CASRPRGQMNTEAFF TGTGCCAGCAGACCCAGGGGACAGATGAACACTGAAGCTTTCTTT once TRBD1 TRBJ1-1 TRBV25-1
CASSGPWDEQFF TGTGCCAGCTCGGGACCCTGGGATGAGCAGTTCTTC . . TRBJ2-1 TRBV9
CASSSWLGGNQPQHF TGTGCCAGCAGCTCGTGGTTAGGTGGCAATCAGCCCCAGCATTTT . . TRBJ1-5 TRBV11-2
CASSPGLRTATNEKLFF TGTGCTAGCAGCCCAGGACTAAGGACAGCAACTAATGAAAAACTGTTTTTT . . TRBJ1-4 TRBV7-7
CATATGTVYGYTF TGTGCCACTGCCACCGGGACGGTCTATGGCTACACCTTC . . TRBJ1-2 TRBV6-5
CASSQQGARTEAFF TGCGCCAGCAGCCAACAGGGGGCGCGAACTGAAGCTTTCTTT . TRBD1 TRBJ1-1 TRBV5-1
CASSQDRTSSYEQYF TGCGCCAGCAGCCAAGACCGGACTAGTTCGTACGAGCAGTACTTC . TRBD2 TRBJ2-7 TRBV4-1
CASSWGGMNTEAFF TGTGCCAGCTCTTGGGGGGGCATGAACACTGAAGCTTTCTTT . . TRBJ1-1 TRBV18
CAISESPQGHGYTF TGTGCCATCAGTGAGTCCCCACAGGGACATGGCTACACCTTC . . TRBJ1-2 TRBV10-3
CASSDRAVTEAFF TGCGCCAGCAGTGACCGGGCAGTCACTGAAGCTTTCTTT . . TRBJ1-1 TRBV10-2
CASSPDSRTYEQYF TGTGCCAGCAGTCCTGACAGTCGAACCTACGAGCAGTACTTC . . TRBJ2-7 TRBV5-6
CASSLSPDTQYF TGTGCCAGCAGCTTATCCCCAGATACGCAGTATTTT . . TRBJ2-3 TRBV11-3
CASSQSVRERNYGYTF TGTGCCAGCAGTCAATCCGTACGGGAGCGAAACTATGGCTACACCTTC . . TRBJ1-2 TRBV27
CASSERWLASENIQYF TGTGCCAGCAGTGAAAGGTGGTTAGCCAGCGAAAACATTCAGTACTTC . . TRBJ2-4 TRBV6-1
CASSLGLAGGPGTDTQYF TGTGCCAGCAGCTTAGGGCTAGCGGGAGGGCCGGGCACAGATACGCAGTATTTT . TRBD2 TRBJ2-3 TRBV7-8
CASSLAGQGDYGYTF TGTGCCAGCAGCTTAGCGGGACAGGGGGACTATGGCTACACCTTC . TRBD1 TRBJ1-2 TRBV7-2
CASSYGGAGYTEAFF TGTGCCAGCAGTTACGGAGGCGCTGGGTACACTGAAGCTTTCTTT . . TRBJ1-1 TRBV6-6
CATAGYTDTQYF TGTGCCACCGCAGGGTACACAGATACGCAGTATTTT . . TRBJ2-3 TRBV19
CASSLWATNEKLFF TGTGCCAGCAGCTTATGGGCAACTAATGAAAAACTGTTTTTT . . TRBJ1-4 TRBV11-2
CASSLEQGAYEQYF TGTGCCAGCAGCTTAGAACAGGGGGCCTACGAGCAGTACTTC . TRBD1 TRBJ2-7 TRBV7-8
CASSSRQGLGTEAFF TGTGCCAGCAGCTCGCGACAGGGTTTGGGCACTGAAGCTTTCTTT . TRBD1 TRBJ1-1 TRBV7-2
CASSLAGSSSYNEQFF TGCGCCAGCAGCTTGGCCGGCAGCAGCTCCTACAATGAGCAGTTCTTC . . TRBJ2-1 TRBV5-1
CASSFSATARGRYEQYF TGTGCCAGCAGTTTTTCCGCCACCGCCAGGGGACGCTACGAGCAGTACTTC . . TRBJ2-7 TRBV27
CASSLVGEFNQPQHF TGTGCCAGCAGTTTAGTAGGGGAATTCAATCAGCCCCAGCATTTT . . TRBJ1-5 TRBV28
CASSQGLAAFQETQYF TGCGCCAGCAGCCAGGGACTAGCGGCCTTCCAAGAGACCCAGTACTTC . TRBD2 TRBJ2-5 TRBV5-1
CASSAGRKAPTDTQYF TGTGCCAGCTCAGCCGGCCGAAAGGCCCCCACAGATACGCAGTATTTT . . TRBJ2-3 TRBV18
CASSLDRGNQPQHF TGTGCCAGCAGTTTGGACAGGGGCAATCAGCCCCAGCATTTT . TRBD1 TRBJ1-5 TRBV27
CASSLGRHYNSPLHF TGTGCCAGCTCACTAGGACGGCACTATAATTCACCCCTCCACTTT . . TRBJ1-6 TRBV18
CASSHYRDETQYF TGTGCCAGCAGCCACTACAGGGACGAGACCCAGTACTTC . . TRBJ2-5 TRBV11-3
CASSLAAATNEKLFF TGTGCCAGCAGCTTAGCGGCCGCAACTAATGAAAAACTGTTTTTT . . TRBJ1-4 TRBV7-9
CASRSGYEQYF TGCGCCAGCAGGAGCGGGTACGAGCAGTACTTC . . TRBJ2-7 TRBV5-1
CASSLPTGGGYTF TGCGCCAGCAGCTTGCCGACAGGCGGAGGCTACACCTTC once . TRBJ1-2 TRBV5-1
CASSLDLRAGELFF TGTGCCAGCAGCTTAGATCTTAGGGCCGGGGAACTGTTTTTT . . TRBJ1-4 TRBV11-2
CSARRNTEAFF TGCAGTGCTAGACGAAACACTGAAGCTTTCTTT . . TRBJ1-1 TRBV20-1
CASSFGAGEQYF TGCGCCAGCAGCTTCGGGGCGGGGGAGCAGTACTTC once . TRBJ2-7 TRBV5-1
CASSERRGTDTQYF TGTGCCAGCAGTGAACGCCGGGGCACAGATACGCAGTATTTT . . TRBJ2-3 TRBV6-1
CASGTSGVEYEQYF TGCGCCAGCGGCACTAGCGGGGTCGAATACGAGCAGTACTTC once TRBD2 TRBJ2-7 TRBV5-1
CASTQGYGYTF TGTGCCAGCACACAGGGCTATGGCTACACCTTC . . TRBJ1-2 TRBV6-1
CASSMTGGANVLTF TGTGCCAGTAGTATGACAGGTGGGGCCAACGTCCTGACTTTC . . TRBJ2-6 TRBV19
CASSHGQDNPRYGYTF TGTGCCAGCAGCCACGGACAGGACAACCCCCGGTATGGCTACACCTTC . TRBD1 TRBJ1-2 TRBV4-2
CAITAGDGYTF TGTGCCATCACGGCAGGGGATGGCTACACCTTC . . TRBJ1-2 TRBV10-3
CASGSPGTVVSTQYF TGTGCTAGTGGTTCCCCCGGGACAGTTGTCAGTACGCAGTATTTT once TRBD1 TRBJ2-3 TRBV12-5
CASSRRLAGATGELFF TGTGCCAGCAGCCGCAGACTAGCGGGGGCCACCGGGGAGCTGTTTTTT once TRBD2 TRBJ2-2 TRBV14